Listed below are T cell receptor beta chains from one sample, sequenced in a study of T cell changes during pregnancy in multiple sclerosis. Assay: immunoSEQ multiplex PCR; the TCRdb copy retains only in-frame clones and omits some. The sample carries some 60,000 clones, nearly 95% recorded once. The specimen was peripheral blood, collected in the first trimester of pregnancy. These receptors all come from a female donor with multiple sclerosis, enrolled in a pregnancy study. Each CDR3 is given with its conserved first and last residue. A D gene is named only where the DNA matches it firmly. Size is omitted from some rows. Given values are once, few, many or a class for expanded clones.

NA TRBJ2-4 TRBD2 TRBV27 TGTGCCAGCAGACGACTAGCCGCAACCAAAAACATTCAGTACTTC CASRRLAATKNIQYF
few TRBJ1-2 TRBD1 TRBV4-2 TGTGCCAGCAGCCCCCTAGGACAGGGGAGGTTTAACTATGGCTACACCTTC CASSPLGQGRFNYGYTF
NA TRBJ1-6 TRBD1 TRBV5-4 TGTGCCAGCAGCTTGGCCCTAACAGGGGGTGTTGATAATTCACCCCTCCACTTT CASSLALTGGVDNSPLHF
NA TRBJ2-2 TRBD1 TRBV19 TGTGCCAGTGGGTGGGGACAGGGAGGAACCGGGGAGCTGTTTTTT CASGWGQGGTGELFF
NA TRBJ2-1 TRBD2 TRBV19 TGTGCCAGTAGTATATGGGGACTAGCGGGGGTGAATGAGCAGTTCTTC CASSIWGLAGVNEQFF
NA TRBJ2-3 NA TRBV25-1 TGTGCCAGCAGTGAAACCAGGTTCGAACAGAAACTCACAGATACGCAGTATTTT CASSETRFEQKLTDTQYF
NA TRBJ1-1 TRBD1 TRBV10-3 TGTGCCATCAGTGAAGACAGGGGGACTGAAGCTTTCTTT CAISEDRGTEAFF
NA TRBJ2-2 NA TRBV9 TGTGCCAGCAGCGGCAGGGGCCGGACCGGGGAGCTGTTTTTT CASSGRGRTGELFF
NA TRBJ2-1 NA TRBV27 TGTGCCAGCAGTTTGGCAGGGCCTCTTTACAATGAGCAGTTCTTC CASSLAGPLYNEQFF
NA TRBJ1-2 TRBD1 TRBV6-4 TGTGCCAGCAGTGAAACCGACAGGGGCAAGGGCTACACCTTC CASSETDRGKGYTF
NA TRBJ1-2 NA TRBV7-2 TGTGCCAGCAGCTTAGTCGGGACTGGCTATGGCTACACCTTC CASSLVGTGYGYTF
NA TRBJ2-2 NA TRBV20-1 TGCAGTGCACCAGGCACCGGGGAGCTGTTTTTT CSAPGTGELFF
once TRBJ2-3 TRBD1 TRBV19 TGTGCCAGCCGGGACAGGGGTTCAGATACGCAGTATTTT CASRDRGSDTQYF
once TRBJ2-2 TRBD1 TRBV18 TGTGCCAGCTCACCCAGGGGGCCGAACACCGGGGAGCTGTTTTTT CASSPRGPNTGELFF
NA TRBJ2-5 NA TRBV7-3 TGTGCCAGCAGCTCGACGACAGTTTCAGAGACCCAGTACTTC CASSSTTVSETQYF
NA TRBJ1-1 NA TRBV21-1 TGTGCCAGCAGCAGACCCTTGGGCAACACTGAAGCTTTCTTT CASSRPLGNTEAFF
NA TRBJ1-2 NA TRBV5-4 TGTGCCAGCAGTGCTTCGACAGCCATGGCGTACGGCTACACCTTC CASSASTAMAYGYTF
NA TRBJ2-3 TRBD2 TRBV10-3 TGTGCCATCAGTTCGACTAGCGGGGGGCGGGCTAGCACAGATACGCAGTATTTT CAISSTSGGRASTDTQYF
NA TRBJ2-1 TRBD2 TRBV7-2 TGTGCCAGCAGCTTAGTTTCTAGCGGGGTTAATGAGCAGTTCTTC CASSLVSSGVNEQFF
NA TRBJ2-3 NA TRBV20-1 TGCAGTGCAACAGGGACAGATACGCAGTATTTT CSATGTDTQYF
NA TRBJ2-7 NA TRBV7-3 TGTGCCAGCAGCTTAACGGCAGGGGTGGCGTACGAGCAGTACTTC CASSLTAGVAYEQYF
NA TRBJ2-7 NA TRBV5-4 TGTGCCAGCAGCTTGGAGCAGCGAAGCTCCTACGAGCAGTACTTC CASSLEQRSSYEQYF
NA TRBJ2-3 TRBD2 TRBV6-6 TGTGCCAGCCAGTTAGCGGGGGGGCCAGATACGCAGTATTTT CASQLAGGPDTQYF
NA TRBJ1-1 TRBD1 TRBV30 TGTGCTCTGGGACAGGGGGATCAATTGAACACTGAAGCTTTCTTT CALGQGDQLNTEAFF
NA TRBJ2-2 NA TRBV9 TGTGCCAGCAGCCCATTGGGACAGAACACCGGGGAGCTGTTTTTT CASSPLGQNTGELFF
NA TRBJ2-7 NA TRBV11-2 TGTGCCAGCAGCCACGCGGGCCTAGATTACGAGCAGTACTTC CASSHAGLDYEQYF
NA TRBJ1-5 TRBD1 TRBV27 TGTGCCAGCAGTTTAGGTTCGACAGGGGCAGTTAGCAATCAGCCCCAGCATTTT CASSLGSTGAVSNQPQHF
once TRBJ2-1 TRBD1 TRBV18 TGTGCCAGCTCACCTGGGACAGGGGCTTGGAATGAGCAGTTCTTC CASSPGTGAWNEQFF
NA TRBJ1-1 NA TRBV6-5 TGTGCCAGCAGAGAGGTGTTGCGGGGGTCGGCTTTCTTT CASREVLRGSAFF
NA TRBJ2-5 NA TRBV7-2 TGTGCCAGCAGCACCAGGGACAACCAAGAGACCCAGTACTTC CASSTRDNQETQYF
NA TRBJ1-1 NA TRBV6-6 TGTGCCAGCAGATCCCGGGGGGCTGGCACTGAAGCTTTCTTT CASRSRGAGTEAFF
NA TRBJ2-3 NA TRBV6-4 TGTGCCAGCAGTGAGGTGCCCGCGGGGACAGATACGCAGTATTTT CASSEVPAGTDTQYF
NA TRBJ1-3 NA TRBV7-2 TGTGCCAGCGGGCCGGTTGGTGGAAACACCATATATTTT CASGPVGGNTIYF
NA TRBJ2-1 NA TRBV7-9 TGTGCCAGCAGCTTACCCCGGACTGGTCGCAATGAGCAGTTCTTC CASSLPRTGRNEQFF
NA TRBJ2-7 NA TRBV7-9 TGTGCCAGCAGCTTAGACAGCCCAAGGTACGAGCAGTACTTC CASSLDSPRYEQYF
NA TRBJ2-5 NA TRBV18 TGTGCCAGCTCCGGATCAGGGTGGGAAGAGACCCAGTACTTC CASSGSGWEETQYF
NA TRBJ2-2 TRBD2 TRBV9 TGTGCCAGCAGCGGACTAGCGGGGGCCCGCACCGGGGAGCTGTTTTTT CASSGLAGARTGELFF
NA TRBJ2-3 TRBD1 TRBV7-2 TGTGCCAGCAGCCCAGAAGGGACAGGGTACCTTAGCACAGATACGCAGTATTTT CASSPEGTGYLSTDTQYF
NA TRBJ1-1 NA TRBV18 TGTGCCAGCTCACCACAGGGGCCGGACACTGAAGCTTTCTTT CASSPQGPDTEAFF
NA TRBJ2-5 TRBD1 TRBV6-1 TGTGCCAGCGGACAGGGGGCGTTGGAGACCCAGTACTTC CASGQGALETQYF
NA TRBJ1-3 NA TRBV7-8 TGTGCCAGCAGCGACCGCAACGTACGGGACATCTCTGGAAACACCATATATTTT CASSDRNVRDISGNTIYF
NA TRBJ2-3 NA TRBV11-1 TGTGCCAGCAGCTTAGTCCCCTACACAGATACGCAGTATTTT CASSLVPYTDTQYF
NA TRBJ2-1 NA TRBV29-1 TGCAGCGTGAGGTATTCCTACAATGAGCAGTTCTTC CSVRYSYNEQFF
NA TRBJ2-3 TRBD2 TRBV29-1 TGCAGCGTAGGACTAGCGGGGGAAGCAGATACGCAGTATTTT CSVGLAGEADTQYF
once TRBJ2-7 TRBD1 TRBV27 TGTGCCAGCAAGGACAGGGTATACGAGCAGTACTTC CASKDRVYEQYF
NA TRBJ1-4 NA TRBV9 TGTGCCAGCAGCGTCGCAAGTCTACCGGATGAAAAACTGTTTTTT CASSVASLPDEKLFF
NA TRBJ2-2 NA TRBV4-2 TGTGCCAGCAGGGGGACTGGGGAGCTGTTTTTT CASRGTGELFF
NA TRBJ2-1 TRBD1 TRBV5-1 TGCGCCAGCAGCTTGGGTGGGACAGCTAACAATGAGCAGTTCTTC CASSLGGTANNEQFF
NA TRBJ2-5 TRBD2 TRBV10-3 TGTGCCATCAGTGAGTCGACTAGCGTGGGAGAGACCCAGTACTTC CAISESTSVGETQYF
NA TRBJ1-1 TRBD1 TRBV7-6 TGTGCCAGCAGCTTAAAACAGGGGGCTGAAGCTTTCTTT CASSLKQGAEAFF
NA TRBJ1-6 TRBD1 TRBV4-2 TGTGCCAGCAGCCAAGAGGCGGGACAGGGTGCCTCCTATAATTCACCCCTCCACTTT CASSQEAGQGASYNSPLHF
once TRBJ1-5 TRBD1 TRBV6-6 TGTGCCAGCAGAAGCGGGACAGGGGGCTCTAATCAGCCCCAGCATTTT CASRSGTGGSNQPQHF